Listed below are T cell receptor beta chains from one sample, sequenced in a study of blood T cell repertoires in COVID-19. Assay used: immunoSEQ multiplex PCR; TCRdb lists only in-frame clones, some missing. The sample holds over 55,000 clones; 70% to 75% are singletons and the top ten take roughly a third. Source material: peripheral blood. Receptors originate from a woman between 65 and 79 years old with acute or convalescent COVID-19. Each CDR3 is given with its conserved first and last residue. The order of the fields is V gene, clone size, D gene, J gene, CDR3 DNA, CDR3 protein. The D gene is left open where the match is weak. Some rows have no size entry. The others give once, few or many, or a class for an expanded clone.

TRBV9	once	TRBD1	TRBJ2-7	TGTGCCAGCAGCGTAGGGTCAGGACAGGGGTGGGAGCAGTACTTC	CASSVGSGQGWEQYF
TRBV28	NA	TRBD1	TRBJ1-1	TGTGCCAGCAGTCCCGGGGACAGGAACACTGAAGCTTTCTTT	CASSPGDRNTEAFF
TRBV27	NA	TRBD2	TRBJ2-1	TGTGCCAGCAGCTCCCGAGGGGTAGCGGGAGGGTATGAGCAGTTCTTC	CASSSRGVAGGYEQFF
TRBV28	few	TRBD1	TRBJ1-2	TGTGCCAGCAGTTCAACAGGGGGCTATGGCTACACCTTC	CASSSTGGYGYTF
TRBV20-1	NA	TRBD2	TRBJ2-1	TGCAGTGCTCGTGCTAGCGGGAGACCCTACAATGAGCAGTTCTTC	CSARASGRPYNEQFF
TRBV19	NA	TRBD1	TRBJ1-4	TGTGCCAGTAGACCGGTAAGACAGGGACATGAAAAACTGTTTTTT	CASRPVRQGHEKLFF
TRBV5-6	NA	TRBD2	TRBJ2-5	TGTGCCAGCAGCCTTCTCGGGCGAGCGGGGGAGACCCAGTACTTC	CASSLLGRAGETQYF
TRBV6-5	NA	NA	TRBJ1-1	NA	CASSSSNGRGIPEAFF
TRBV5-6	few	NA	TRBJ1-1	TGTGCCAGCAGCTACCAGTTGATGAACACTGAAGCTTTCTTT	CASSYQLMNTEAFF
TRBV15	NA	TRBD1	TRBJ2-5	TGTGCCACCAGCCCACGGGACAGGGGGTACCAAGAGACCCAGTACTTC	CATSPRDRGYQETQYF
TRBV6-5	NA	NA	TRBJ1-1	TGTGCCAGCAGTTACTCAAGGACAGTTATGAACACTGAAGCTTTCTTT	CASSYSRTVMNTEAFF
TRBV7-8	NA	NA	TRBJ1-1	TGTGCCAGCAGCTTATCACCAGGGGCGCACACTGAAGCTTTCTTT	CASSLSPGAHTEAFF
TRBV7-9	NA	NA	TRBJ2-7	TGTGCCAGCAGCTTAGCGCGCCTCAACCCCCTCTACGAGCAGTACTTC	CASSLARLNPLYEQYF
TRBV9	NA	NA	TRBJ1-4	TGTGCCAGCACCACGACAGGAGAAAAACTGTTTTTT	CASTTTGEKLFF
TRBV2	NA	TRBD1	TRBJ1-4	TGTGCCAGCAGTGAATCCGGGGACAGGGGAGGAAAACTGTTTTTT	CASSESGDRGGKLFF
TRBV19	NA	NA	TRBJ1-6	TGTGCCAGTAGTAAGAGCTCCTATAATTCACCCCTCCACTTT	CASSKSSYNSPLHF
TRBV13	NA	TRBD1	TRBJ1-5	TGTGCCAGCAGGGGAGGGACAGGGGGATTTAGCAATCAGCCCCAGCATTTT	CASRGGTGGFSNQPQHF
TRBV7-2	NA	TRBD2	TRBJ2-3	TGTGCCAGCAGCTTAGTCGGGACTAGCGGGAGAAGGTCAGATACGCAGTATTTT	CASSLVGTSGRRSDTQYF
TRBV20-1	NA	NA	TRBJ1-4	TGCAGTGCTCGTGGGGGCCGAGCTAATGAAAAACTGTTTTTT	CSARGGRANEKLFF
TRBV4-2	NA	TRBD2	TRBJ2-1	TGTGCCAGCAGCCAAGTACAGTCCGTTCTAGCGGGGATGGATGAGCAGTTCTTC	CASSQVQSVLAGMDEQFF
TRBV11-2	NA	NA	TRBJ1-2	TGTGCCAGCAGCTTCAGGGATGGCTACACCTTC	CASSFRDGYTF
TRBV11-3	NA	TRBD1	TRBJ2-2	TGTGCCAGCAGCCGGGACAGGGTTTCATTGAGCACCGGGGAGCTGTTTTTT	CASSRDRVSLSTGELFF
TRBV7-9	NA	TRBD2	TRBJ2-1	TGTGCCAGCAGCTTTCCGGGACTAGCGAAGACCTACAATGAGCAGTTCTTC	CASSFPGLAKTYNEQFF
TRBV4-1	NA	TRBD1	TRBJ1-6	TGCGCCAGCTCGATTACAGGGGCCAATTCACCCCTCCACTTT	CASSITGANSPLHF
TRBV11-3	few	NA	TRBJ1-4	TGTGCCAGCAGCCGAACCGGGGGGGTCGATGAAAAACTGTTTTTT	CASSRTGGVDEKLFF
TRBV6-1	NA	NA	TRBJ1-2	TGTGCCAGCAGTGAGTCCCGGAGGTATGGCTACACCTTC	CASSESRRYGYTF
TRBV4-2	NA	NA	TRBJ2-5	TGTGCCAGCAGCCAAGAGGACGGACTTCGGGGTGGCTCCATGGGACAAGAGACCCAGTACTTC	CASSQEDGLRGGSMGQETQYF
TRBV19	NA	TRBD2	TRBJ2-7	TGTGCCAGTAGTTTGGCCGGGACTAGCGACCACGAGCAGTACTTC	CASSLAGTSDHEQYF
TRBV7-9	NA	NA	TRBJ2-1	TGTGCCAGCAGCCGGGGACTCTTAAATGAGCAGTTCTTC	CASSRGLLNEQFF
TRBV4-1	few	TRBD1	TRBJ1-5	TGCGCCAGCAGCCAACCCGGGACAGGAGTCCAGCCCCAGCATTTT	CASSQPGTGVQPQHF
TRBV12-5	NA	NA	TRBJ2-2	TGTGCTAGTGCCGGAGTCCAGCCCCCCCATGGCGGGGAGCTGTTTTTT	CASAGVQPPHGGELFF
TRBV7-9	NA	TRBD1	TRBJ1-2	TGTGCCAGCAGCCCCGGACAGGGCATATATGGCTACACCTTC	CASSPGQGIYGYTF
TRBV3-1/TRBV3-2	NA	NA	TRBJ1-5	TGTGCCAGCAGCCAGGAGCGCAATCAGCCCCAGCATTTT	CASSQERNQPQHF
TRBV12-3/TRBV12-4	NA	NA	TRBJ1-2	TGTGCCAGCAGCCTACGCTATGGCTACACCTTC	CASSLRYGYTF
TRBV5-4	NA	NA	TRBJ1-2	TGTGCCAGCAGCTTGGCAGGGGTGAACTCTTATGGCTACACCTTC	CASSLAGVNSYGYTF
TRBV5-1	few	NA	TRBJ2-6	TGCGCCAGCAGCTTCGGGTCCTCTGGGGCCAACGTCCTGACTTTC	CASSFGSSGANVLTF
TRBV7-8	once	NA	TRBJ2-7	TGTGCCAGCAGCCCCAGTCGGGGAGTGAACTACGAGCAGTACTTC	CASSPSRGVNYEQYF
TRBV5-4	NA	TRBD1	TRBJ1-1	TGTGCCAGCAGCTCCGGGGACAGGGCTCGGAACACTGAAGCTTTCTTT	CASSSGDRARNTEAFF
TRBV5-4	NA	TRBD1	TRBJ1-3	TGTGCCAGCAGCTTGGATGGGACAGGAAAATTCTCTGGAAACACCATATATTTT	CASSLDGTGKFSGNTIYF
TRBV4-1	NA	NA	TRBJ1-2	TGCGCCAGCAGCCAAACGCCAGGGTTTAACTATGGCTACACCTTC	CASSQTPGFNYGYTF
TRBV6-1	NA	TRBD1	TRBJ2-4	TGTGCCAGCAGTGTAAGGGACAGGGGGGCCGGTACAGCCAAAAACATTCAGTACTTC	CASSVRDRGAGTAKNIQYF
TRBV11-3	NA	TRBD1	TRBJ2-1	TGTGCCAGCAGCTTAAGGGGACAGACTAATGAGCAGTTCTTC	CASSLRGQTNEQFF
TRBV4-1	NA	TRBD1	TRBJ1-4	TGCGCCAGCAGCCAAGGGACAGGGGCAGGGGAAAAACTGTTTTTT	CASSQGTGAGEKLFF
TRBV3-1/TRBV3-2	NA	NA	TRBJ2-5	TGTGCCAGCAGCCCTGGGAACAACCTAGCGGAGACCCAGTACTTC	CASSPGNNLAETQYF
TRBV5-6	few	NA	TRBJ1-5	TGTGCCAGCAGCCTGTCCATCGGTCGGCCCCAGCATTTT	CASSLSIGRPQHF